A selection of T cell receptor beta chains follows, all from one sample in a study of CD4 and CD8 cells across lung adenocarcinoma regions. TCRdb passed the PCR reads through MiXCR, listing each CDR3 protein once. In the table there are more than 6,500 distinct CDR3 sequences, roughly 54% of which are singletons. Input material: CD8+ T cells from the center of a lung tumor. The receptors stem from a male donor with lung adenocarcinoma. The CD4 and CD8 labels of this study may be unreliable. CDR3s include the opening cysteine and the closing phenylalanine or tryptophan. The D gene is left open where the match is weak. Expanded clones get a size class; other rows say once, few or many, or leave the size out.

TRBJ2-3	TRBV6-4	NA	TRBD2	TGTGCCGGCAGTGAGGGACTAGCGGGAGAGACGCAGTATTTT	CAGSEGLAGETQYF
TRBJ2-3	TRBV4-1	NA	NA	TGCGCGAGGCGCCGCTCTCGTCCCGCCGATACGCAGTATTTT	CARRRSRPADTQYF
TRBJ1-1	TRBV18	NA	TRBD1	TGTGCCAGCTCACCTACAGGGGACACTGAAGCTTTCTTT	CASSPTGDTEAFF
TRBJ2-1	TRBV10-1	medium-sized	NA	TGCGCCAGCAGTGAGTCGGACAACAATGAGCAGTTCTTC	CASSESDNNEQFF
TRBJ2-3	TRBV27	once	NA	TGTGCCAGCAGGTGGCGTGGGGCCGGAGGCCAAGAGACCCAGTATTTT	CASRWRGAGGQETQYF
TRBJ2-3	TRBV6-1	NA	TRBD2	TGTGCCAGCAGGCGGGAGGGCACAGATACGCAGTATTTT	CASRREGTDTQYF
TRBJ2-1	TRBV14	NA	TRBD1	TGTGCCAGCAGCCAAAAATGGGGACAGGGGGCCGCTGAGCAGTTCTTC	CASSQKWGQGAAEQFF
TRBJ2-7	TRBV27	NA	NA	TGTGCCAGCAGTTTAGCGGTCAGATCCTACGAGCAGTACTTC	CASSLAVRSYEQYF
TRBJ2-2	TRBV10-1	NA	NA	TGCGCCAGCAGTGGCATCATTGGGACCGGGGAGCTGTTTTTT	CASSGIIGTGELFF
TRBJ2-4	TRBV27	once	NA	TGTGGCAGCGGTTTGGGGGTGGGCGGCAAAAATATTCAGTACTTC	CGSGLGVGGKNIQYF
TRBJ2-5	TRBV10-3	NA	TRBD2	TGTGCCATCAGTACGGCTAGCGGGATTAGGGAGACCCAGTACTTC	CAISTASGIRETQYF
TRBJ2-7	TRBV10-2	NA	NA	TGCGCCAGCAGTGAGTCCCGTGTCCGGTACGAGCAGTACTTC	CASSESRVRYEQYF
TRBJ2-4	TRBV6-1	NA	NA	TGTGCCAGCAGGACCAAAGGGGGAGGGCCCCAAGAGACCCAGTACTTT	CASRTKGGGPQETQYF
TRBJ2-1	TRBV6-1	NA	NA	TGTGCCAGCAGAACTCACCCAGGGAGCGAGCAGTTCTTC	CASRTHPGSEQFF
TRBJ2-1	TRBV10-1	NA	TRBD2	TGCGCCAGCAGTGAACAGTCGGGAGGTTACAATGAGCAGTTCTTC	CASSEQSGGYNEQFF
TRBJ2-3	TRBV6-1	NA	NA	TGTGCCAGCAGTCGAGGGGGGGCCGGTGCGCAGTATTTT	CASSRGGAGAQYF
TRBJ2-3	TRBV6-1	few	TRBD2	TGTGCCAGCAGTCTGACTAGCGGAAGCACAGATACGCAGTATTTT	CASSLTSGSTDTQYF
TRBJ2-3	TRBV10-1	few	NA	TGCGCCAGCAGTGAGCCTGGAGCGGAGGCAGATACGCAGTATTTT	CASSEPGAEADTQYF
TRBJ2-7	TRBV6-1	NA	NA	TGTGCCAGCAGTGAACGAGCCCGTGACACAGATACGCAGTACTTC	CASSERARDTDTQYF
TRBJ2-1	TRBV27	NA	TRBD2	TGTGCCAGCAGTCCCCAAGCGGGAACTGTACTTCGTGAGCAGTTCTTC	CASSPQAGTVLREQFF
TRBJ2-1	TRBV7-2	medium-sized	NA	TGTGCCAGCAGCTTAGGAGCGGCCGCCTACAATGAGCAGTTCTTC	CASSLGAAAYNEQFF
TRBJ2-3	TRBV6-1	NA	NA	TGTGCCAGCATGGGGAACCAAGAGACGCAGTATTTC	CASMGNQETQYF
TRBJ2-7	TRBV6-1	NA	NA	TGTGCCAGCAGTGAACGGCTAGCCTCACCTTACAATGAGCAGTACTTC	CASSERLASPYNEQYF
TRBJ2-1	TRBV6-5	NA	NA	TGTGCCAGCAGTTACTCTGGAGCGGCCGTGGCGTCCAATACGCAGTTCTTC	CASSYSGAAVASNTQFF
TRBJ2-1	TRBV6-1	once	TRBD2	TGTGCCAGCACTGGACTAGCTAGGGACAATGAGCAGTTCTTC	CASTGLARDNEQFF
TRBJ2-1	TRBV12-3/TRBV12-4	NA	TRBD1	TGTGTCAGCAGCCGGACAGGGCCGTACAATGAGCAGTTCTTC	CVSSRTGPYNEQFF
TRBJ2-1	TRBV6-1	NA	NA	TGTGCCAGCAGTGAACAGGCGGTGGGCGTAGATGAGCAGTATTTC	CASSEQAVGVDEQYF
TRBJ2-3	TRBV10-3	NA	NA	TGTGCCATTACCGGAGGGGTGGGCCTCACTACGCAGTATTTT	CAITGGVGLTTQYF
TRBJ2-7	TRBV6-1	NA	NA	TGTGCCAGCAGAGCACAGGGCGCCCTATACGAGCAGTACTTC	CASRAQGALYEQYF
TRBJ2-5	TRBV6-1	medium-sized	TRBD1	TGTGCCAGCAGTCCCCCGCGGCAGGGGGCTCGGGAGACCCAGTACTTC	CASSPPRQGARETQYF
TRBJ2-5	TRBV6-7	NA	TRBD2	TGTGCCAGCAGTTACCCTAGGTCTAGCGGGGACCAAGAGACCCAGTACTTC	CASSYPRSSGDQETQYF
TRBJ2-7	TRBV6-1	NA	TRBD1	TGTGCCAGCAGTGAATATAACTGGGGACAGGGCTCCTACGAGCAGTACTTC	CASSEYNWGQGSYEQYF
TRBJ2-5	TRBV11-2	NA	NA	TGTGCCAGCAGCTTAGGTCTTGGGGAGACCCAGTACTTC	CASSLGLGETQYF
TRBJ2-5	TRBV10-1	NA	NA	TGCGCCGGGGGGGAAGGGGGCCGAGTCCAAGAGACCCAGTATTTC	CAGGEGGRVQETQYF
TRBJ2-7	TRBV11-2	few	NA	TGTGCCAGCGGGGTCTCCTCTGTGGGCGAGCAGTACTTC	CASGVSSVGEQYF
TRBJ2-2	TRBV6-5	NA	TRBD2	TGTGCCAGCAGTGTACTAGCGGGAGACGACACAGATACGCTGTTTTTT	CASSVLAGDDTDTLFF
TRBJ2-5	TRBV6-1	NA	TRBD1	TGTGCCAGCAGGACCTCCCCGGGACAGGCTCAAGAGACCCAGTACTTC	CASRTSPGQAQETQYF
TRBJ2-3	TRBV4-1	NA	NA	TGCGCCAGCAGCCAACTTTCCACAGATACGCAGTATTTT	CASSQLSTDTQYF
TRBJ2-5	TRBV5-1	many	NA	TGCGCCAGCAGCTTAACAGGCATCCGGGAAGAGACCCAGTACTTC	CASSLTGIREETQYF
TRBJ2-4	TRBV6-1	NA	NA	TGTGCCAGCAGTGAAGCGTCTGCGGGGAGACAGATCTTAGCCAAAAACATTCAGTACTTC	CASSEASAGRQILAKNIQYF
TRBJ2-3	TRBV6-1	NA	NA	TGTGGCGGGGGTTATGGGGGACAGGAGACAGATACGCAGTATTTT	CGGGYGGQETDTQYF
TRBJ2-7	TRBV6-1	many	NA	TGTGCCAGCAGTCCGAAACAGAGGACCTACGAGCAGTACTTC	CASSPKQRTYEQYF
TRBJ2-5	TRBV6-1	NA	NA	TGTGCCAGCAGCGACCTCCAGGCTGAGCAGTACTTC	CASSDLQAEQYF
TRBJ1-5	TRBV27	NA	NA	TGTGCCAGCAGTTTACTCGGGGGCAATCAGCCCCACCATTTT	CASSLLGGNQPHHF
TRBJ2-1	TRBV27	medium-sized	TRBD1	TGTGCCAGCAGTAAGGGACAGCCGAACAATGAGCAGTTCTTC	CASSKGQPNNEQFF